This record concerns one T cell receptor (beta chain) sequence. The sort gate was single viable CD3+CD4+CD8-CD45RO+ cells for memory CD4+ T cells. Profiling relied on immunoSEQ multiplex PCR, and the TCRdb table lists in-frame clones only, not all of them. The data hold approximately 63,000 clones, with over 60% observed a single time. This entry belongs to a study of memory CD4+ T cells and cytomegalovirus serostatus. Germline CDR1 and CDR2: ENHRY and SYGVKD. The CDR3 spans 11 residues. J was trimmed by 4 bases and V by 9 bases; bases with no gene match: 3. Source material: memory CD4+ T cells from blood. The chain couples TRBV10-3 to TRBJ2-7; 7 nucleotides align to TRBD2. The TCR was taken from an adult in good health and CMV-seronegative. Some clones in this sample may be carry-over from other donors' samples. The CDR3 DNA reads TGTGCCATAAACGGGGGGTACGAGCAGTACTTC. Protein product: CAINGGYEQYF.